Presented here are 5 T cell receptor beta chains from one specimen sequenced in a study of cytomegalovirus exposure and HLA in healthy donors. PCR amplification relied on 60 Vbeta primers (plus 13 Jbeta primers). The protocol was immunoSEQ multiplex PCR, while the TCRdb copy is restricted to in-frame clones and leaves out a portion. The sample records 100,000 to 120,000 clones, less than 80% being singletons. Sequencing was done on a sample of PBMCs. The source of these receptors is a woman aged 40-49 years in good health and CMV-seropositive.

The chain links TRBV5-1 to TRBJ1-5; TRBD1 is a possible D gene (5 bases). V shed 3 bases and J shed 6 bases, with 10 bases lying between them. The V gene's germline CDR1 is SGHRS and CDR2 YFSETQ. This CDR3 is built from 13 residues. CDR3 residues: CASSSGVGQPQHF. Written as DNA, the CDR3 is TGCGCCAGCAGCTCGGGGGTAGGTCAGCCCCAGCATTTT.

The chain recombines TRBV7-9 with TRBJ2-7; 8 bases are shared with TRBD1. The CDR3 consists of 15 residues. J gave up 6 bases and V 5 bases, and 12 bases lay outside the gene matches. Germline V CDR1 and CDR2: SEHNR, FQNEAQ (reference sequence). The CDR3 protein is CASSQPAVGTGEQYF. Here the CDR3 DNA reads TGTGCCAGCAGCCAACCGGCGGTTGGGACAGGCGAGCAGTACTTC. Full variable domain (missing parts from reference TRBV7-9 and TRBJ2-7): DTGVSQNPRHKITKRGQNVTFRCDPISEHNRLYWYRQTLGQGPEFLTYFQNEAQLEKSRLLSDRFSAERPKGSFSTLEIQRTEQGDSAMYLCASSQPAVGTGEQYFGPGTRLTVT.

This CDR3 is CASSESVNTTGQGWETQYF. The CDR3 DNA reads TGCGCCAGCAGTGAGTCAGTCAATACAACGGGACAGGGCTGGGAGACCCAGTACTTC. The gene calls are TRBV10-1 and TRBJ2-5, with 9 nucleotides matching TRBD1. The CDR3 is 19 amino acids. With 0 bases clipped from V and 5 bases from J, the junction kept 16 bases outside the gene matches. In germline, CDR1 is WNHNN, CDR2 SYGVQD (reference sequence).

This clone was found a few times. This rearrangement joins TRBV7-8 to TRBJ1-1; 7 bases are shared with TRBD1. With 3 bases clipped from V and 1 base from J, the junction kept 14 bases outside the gene matches. Germline assignment: CDR1 SGHVS and CDR2 FQNEAQ. CDR3 length: 18 amino acids. DNA of the CDR3: TGTGCCAGCAGCTTGCAGCCCACAGGGGCCCAGTCGAACACTGAAGCTTTCTTT. The encoded protein is CASSLQPTGAQSNTEAFF.

The chain uses TRBV7-9 and TRBJ2-3, with a possible D match to TRBD1 (6 bases). The V end lost 5 bases, the J end lost 0 bases, and 12 bases lay between the germline ends. The germline V gene has CDR1 SEHNR and CDR2 FQNEAQ (reference sequence). The length of the CDR3 is 15 residues. The CDR3 reads CASSPGVVSTDTQYF. CDR3 nucleotides: TGTGCCAGCAGCCCAGGGGTTGTTAGCACAGATACGCAGTATTTT.